What follows are 29 T cell receptor beta chains derived from one specimen sequenced in a study of T cells expressing NK-cell markers. One entry per CDR3 protein, without DNA, is what TCRdb gives after re-calling the 5' RACE reads. The sample data list a few hundred thousand distinct CDR3 sequences. Source material: blood T cells: a sorted CD56 or NKG2C T cell subset, CD4+ or CD8+ T cells, or bulk PBMC T cells (not recorded which). These receptors came from a man aged 18-30 years in good health.

The chain employs TRBV6-1 and TRBJ1-5. This CDR3 contains 13 residues. CDR1 is MNHNS, CDR2 SASEGT, per germline. The CDR3 sequence is CASYEAGNQPQHF.

The chain employs TRBV11-2 and TRBJ2-1; TCRdb's assignment of TRBD1 cannot be checked, as there is no DNA. The germline V gene encodes CDR1 SGHAT and CDR2 FQNNGV. The CDR3 runs to 14 residues. The CDR3 reads CASSTYRVNNEQFF.

The CDR3 spells CASSQDLRVRNIQYF. V and J are TRBV4-3 and TRBJ2-4. The CDR3 extends over 15 amino acids. Per the germline V gene, CDR1 is LGHNA and CDR2 is YSLEER.

This chain uses TRBV28 with TRBJ1-5; TCRdb gives TRBD1 as the D gene, but with no DNA this cannot be confirmed. The V gene's germline CDR1 is MDHEN and CDR2 SYDVKM. The CDR3 runs 14 residues. This CDR3 is CASTTDRDNQPQHF.

J is TRBJ2-3 and V is TRBV10-3; TCRdb reports TRBD2, a call that lacks DNA to check it against. CDR3 size: 16 residues. In germline, CDR1 is ENHRY, CDR2 SYGVKD. The CDR3 sequence: CATLRGLAVATDTQYF.

The V gene is TRBV28, the J gene TRBJ1-5. There are 16 residues in the CDR3. Germline V gene lookup returns CDR1 MDHEN and CDR2 SYDVKM. The CDR3 region is CASSVLGGPPNQPQHF.

This chain connects TRBV7-2 to TRBJ2-1; TCRdb designates TRBD2, a call that cannot be tested without DNA. From germline, CDR1 is SGHTA and CDR2 FQGNSA. This CDR3 is built from 16 residues. The CDR3: CASSLVASGSYNEQFF. Based on the CDR3 plus reference TRBV7-2 and TRBJ2-1, the full variable domain is GAGVSQSPSNKVTEKGKDVELRCDPISGHTALYWYRQSLGQGLEFLIYFQGNSAPDKSGLPSDRFSAERTGGSVSTLTIQRTQQEDSAVYLCASSLVASGSYNEQFFGPGTRLTVL.

The V and J genes are TRBV5-6 and TRBJ1-5; with no DNA, the TCRdb D assignment of TRBD1 cannot be verified. The CDR3 sequence is 15 residues long. Germline loops: CDR1 SGHDT, CDR2 YYEEEE. CDR3 amino acids: CASSLAGADPQPQHF.

The V call is TRBV5-1, the J call TRBJ2-4; TCRdb selects TRBD1, and the lack of DNA leaves this call unchecked. The CDR3 contains 15 residues. CDR1 is SGHRS and CDR2 is YFSETQ in the germline V gene. The CDR3: CASSPGQAAKNIQYF.

The genes are TRBV15 and TRBJ2-5; TCRdb designates TRBD2, a call that cannot be tested without DNA. The CDR3 totals 15 residues. Germline V gene data show CDR1 as LNHNV and CDR2 as YYDKDF (reference sequence). CDR3 region: CATSREKAGRETQYF. The whole variable domain, remainder taken from reference TRBV15 and TRBJ2-5, is DAMVIQNPRYQVTQFGKPVTLSCSQTLNHNVMYWYQQKSSQAPKLLFHYYDKDFNNEADTPDNFQSRRPNTSFCFLDIRSPGLGDTAMYLCATSREKAGRETQYFGPGTRLLVL.

The rearrangement joins TRBV7-2 to TRBJ2-5; without DNA, the TCRdb call of TRBD2 cannot be checked. The CDR3 is 14 amino acids. CDR1 and CDR2 from the germline V gene are SGHTA and FQGNSA. CDR3 residues: CASSLGGAEETQYF.

The genes are TRBV11-3 and TRBJ2-7; TCRdb selects TRBD1, and the lack of DNA leaves this call unchecked. Germline CDR1 reads SGHNT; CDR2 reads YENEEA. The CDR3 extends over 15 amino acids. The CDR3 loop is CASSFSRDPGNEQYF.

V gene TRBV12-3 or TRBV12-4 combines with J gene TRBJ1-4; TCRdb returns TRBD1, unconfirmable since there is no DNA. The CDR3 covers 19 residues. CDR3 residues: CASSLGGATGRGANEKLFF.

The V gene is TRBV5-1, the J gene TRBJ2-7; TCRdb calls TRBD2, which cannot be checked without DNA. Germline V gene sequence: CDR1 SGHRS, CDR2 YFSETQ. CDR3 size: 14 residues. The CDR3 loop reads CASSPPARRDEQYF.

The J gene is TRBJ2-5, the V gene TRBV5-4; checking the TCRdb D call of TRBD2 is not possible without DNA. The CDR3 is made up of 15 amino acids. Germline V gene sequence: CDR1 SGHNT, CDR2 YYREEE (reference sequence). CDR3 sequence reads: CASSRVAGDQETQYF.

This sequence joins TRBV4-1 and TRBJ2-5. This CDR3 is built from 17 residues. Germline V lookup: CDR1 MGHRA, CDR2 YSYEKL. Here the CDR3 reads CASSQEIGFSLEETQYF.

The chain joins TRBV5-4 to TRBJ2-5. This CDR3 spans 13 amino acids. Germline V gene data show CDR1 as SGHNT and CDR2 as YYREEE (reference sequence). CDR3 sequence reads: CASSGLKEETQYF.

The chain combines TRBV10-2 with TRBJ2-6; the D gene TCRdb calls, TRBD1, cannot be checked with no DNA. The CDR3 has 18 amino acids. Germline values: CDR1 WSHSY, CDR2 SAAADI. CDR3 sequence reads: CASSEFPGALFGANVLTF.

V and J are TRBV20-1 and TRBJ1-1; TCRdb calls TRBD1, which cannot be checked without DNA. CDR3 size: 12 residues. Per germline, CDR1 DFQATT and CDR2 SNEGSKA (reference sequence). The CDR3 loop reads CSLGTGFSEAFF.

CDR3: CSARLGTTADTQYF. The V gene is TRBV20-1, the J gene TRBJ2-3. The germline V gene encodes CDR1 DFQATT and CDR2 SNEGSKA (reference sequence). This CDR3 spans 14 amino acids.

The chain has TRBV4-1 and TRBJ2-6; the TCRdb D gene call, TRBD2, has no DNA to confirm it. CDR3 size: 18 residues. Germline assignment: CDR1 MGHRA and CDR2 YSYEKL. The CDR3 sequence: CASSQPTNGGGGANVLTF.

The rearrangement joins TRBV12-3 or TRBV12-4 to TRBJ2-2. The CDR3 totals 13 residues. CDR3 sequence reads: CASSFGDTGELFF.

The genes are TRBV7-6 and TRBJ1-2; TCRdb lists TRBD1, though no DNA is available to test this call. Germline CDR1 and CDR2: SGHVS and FNYEAQ. The CDR3 loop spans 17 amino acids. The CDR3 region is CASSLQWAGGERGGYTF. Using reference TRBV7-6 and TRBJ1-2 for the parts outside the CDR3, the full variable domain is GAGVSQSPRYKVTKRGQDVALRCDPISGHVSLYWYRQALGQGPEFLTYFNYEAQQDKSGLPNDRFSAERPEGSISTLTIQRTEQRDSAMYRCASSLQWAGGERGGYTFGSGTRLTVV.

This chain joins TRBV29-1 and TRBJ2-1; the D call from TCRdb, TRBD2, cannot be confirmed without DNA. Per the germline V gene, CDR1 is SQVTM and CDR2 is ANQGSEA. The CDR3 is 14 residues long. CDR3 sequence reads: CSVPRGWGTNEQFF.

This chain's CDR3 is CAWATGGDTEAFF. This chain links TRBV30 with TRBJ1-1; there is no DNA to check the TCRdb D call of TRBD1. CDR3 size: 13 residues. The germline gives CDR1 GTSNPN, CDR2 SVGIG (reference sequence).

V and J are TRBV5-5 and TRBJ2-2; TCRdb calls TRBD1, which cannot be checked without DNA. Looked up from germline, CDR1 is SGHKS and CDR2 is YYEKEE (reference sequence). This CDR3 spans 15 amino acids. The CDR3 spells CASSLSGGNTGELFF.

V and J are TRBV12-3 or TRBV12-4 and TRBJ2-5; as DNA is missing, the TRBD2 call by TCRdb cannot be tested. The CDR3 is 18 residues long. The CDR3 here is CASSPKGLAVVRGETQYF.

The V and J genes are TRBV11-1 and TRBJ2-1; the TRBD2 assignment by TCRdb is unverifiable without DNA. The germline CDR1 and CDR2 sequences are SGHAT and FQDESV (reference sequence). The CDR3 totals 18 residues. CDR3 loop: CASRSPGTSGKKGNEQFF.

The chain recombines TRBV12-3 or TRBV12-4 with TRBJ1-4. The CDR3 spans 17 residues. CDR3 region: CASSLAQGFSTNEKLFF.